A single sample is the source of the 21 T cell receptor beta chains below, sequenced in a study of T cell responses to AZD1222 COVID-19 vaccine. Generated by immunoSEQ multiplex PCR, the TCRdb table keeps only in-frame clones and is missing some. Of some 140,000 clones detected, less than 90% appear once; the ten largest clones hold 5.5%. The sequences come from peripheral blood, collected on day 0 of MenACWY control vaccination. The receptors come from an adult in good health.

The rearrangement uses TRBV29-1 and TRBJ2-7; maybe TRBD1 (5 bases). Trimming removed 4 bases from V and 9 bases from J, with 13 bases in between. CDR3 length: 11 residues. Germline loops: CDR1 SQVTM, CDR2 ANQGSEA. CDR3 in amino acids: CSVVMGLGQYF. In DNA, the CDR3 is TGCAGCGTTGTTATGGGGCTCGGGCAGTACTTC.

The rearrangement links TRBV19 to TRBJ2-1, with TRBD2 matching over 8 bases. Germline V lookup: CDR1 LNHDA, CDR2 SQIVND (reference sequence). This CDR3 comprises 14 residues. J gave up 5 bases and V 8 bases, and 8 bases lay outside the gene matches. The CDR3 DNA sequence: TGTGCCAGTGCTGTAGCGGGGCAACACAATGAGCAGTTCTTC. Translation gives CASAVAGQHNEQFF.

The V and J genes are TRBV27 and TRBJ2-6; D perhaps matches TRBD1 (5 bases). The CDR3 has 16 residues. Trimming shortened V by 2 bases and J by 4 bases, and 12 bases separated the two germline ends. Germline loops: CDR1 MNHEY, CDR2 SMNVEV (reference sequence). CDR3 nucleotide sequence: TGTGCCAGCAGTTTAGTGGACACCTCCGGGGCCAACGTCCTGACTTTC. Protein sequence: CASSLVDTSGANVLTF.

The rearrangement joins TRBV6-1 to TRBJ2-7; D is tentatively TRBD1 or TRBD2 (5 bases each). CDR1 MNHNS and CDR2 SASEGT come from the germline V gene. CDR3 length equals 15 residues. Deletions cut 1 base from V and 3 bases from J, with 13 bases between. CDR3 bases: TGTGCCAGCAGTGAAGGGGACGGGATTAACTACGAGCAGTACGTC. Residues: CASSEGDGINYEQYV.

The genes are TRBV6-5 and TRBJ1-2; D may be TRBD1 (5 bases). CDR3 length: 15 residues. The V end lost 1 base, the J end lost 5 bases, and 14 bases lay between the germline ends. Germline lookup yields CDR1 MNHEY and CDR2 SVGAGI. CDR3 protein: CASSYFATEIYGYTF. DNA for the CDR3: TGTGCCAGCAGTTACTTTGCGACAGAGATATATGGCTACACCTTC.

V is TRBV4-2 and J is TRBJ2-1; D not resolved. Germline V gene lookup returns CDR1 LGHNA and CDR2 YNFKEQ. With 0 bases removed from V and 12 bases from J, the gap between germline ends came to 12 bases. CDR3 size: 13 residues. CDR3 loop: CASSQDGERSQFF. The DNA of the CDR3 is TGTGCCAGCAGCCAAGATGGCGAACGGTCGCAGTTCTTC.

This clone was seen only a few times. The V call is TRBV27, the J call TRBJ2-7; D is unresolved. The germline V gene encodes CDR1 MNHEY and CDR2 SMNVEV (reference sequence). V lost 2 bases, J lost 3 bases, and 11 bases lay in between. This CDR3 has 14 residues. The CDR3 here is CASSLKPGNYEQYV. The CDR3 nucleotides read TGTGCCAGCAGTTTAAAGCCTGGGAACTACGAGCAGTACGTC.

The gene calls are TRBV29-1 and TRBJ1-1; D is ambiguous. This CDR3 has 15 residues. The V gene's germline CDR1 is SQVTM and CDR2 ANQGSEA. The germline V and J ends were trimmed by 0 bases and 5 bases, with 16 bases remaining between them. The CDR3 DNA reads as TGCAGCGTTGAAGATTTTACCCCTGGAGGAACTGAAGCTTTCTTT. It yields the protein CSVEDFTPGGTEAFF. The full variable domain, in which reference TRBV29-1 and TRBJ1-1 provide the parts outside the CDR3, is SAVISQKPSRDICQRGTSLTIQCQVDSQVTMMFWYRQQPGQSLTLIATANQGSEATYESGFVIDKFPISRPNLTFSTLTVSNMSPEDSSIYLCSVEDFTPGGTEAFFGQGTRLTVV.

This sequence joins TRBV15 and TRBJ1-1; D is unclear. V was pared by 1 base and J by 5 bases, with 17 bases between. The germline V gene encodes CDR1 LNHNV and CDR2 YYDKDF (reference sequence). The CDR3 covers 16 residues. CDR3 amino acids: CATSRVSGPGGTEAFF. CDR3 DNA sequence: TGTGCCACCAGCAGAGTCTCTGGACCGGGCGGAACTGAAGCTTTCTTT. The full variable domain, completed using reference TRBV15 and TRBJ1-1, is DAMVIQNPRYQVTQFGKPVTLSCSQTLNHNVMYWYQQKSSQAPKLLFHYYDKDFNNEADTPDNFQSRRPNTSFCFLDIRSPGLGDTAMYLCATSRVSGPGGTEAFFGQGTRLTVV.

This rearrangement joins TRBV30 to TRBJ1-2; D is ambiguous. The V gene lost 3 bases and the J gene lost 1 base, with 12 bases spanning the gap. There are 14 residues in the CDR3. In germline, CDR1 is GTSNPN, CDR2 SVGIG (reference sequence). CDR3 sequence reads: CAWRPKQHNYGYTF. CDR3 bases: TGTGCCTGGAGGCCTAAACAGCATAACTATGGCTACACCTTC.

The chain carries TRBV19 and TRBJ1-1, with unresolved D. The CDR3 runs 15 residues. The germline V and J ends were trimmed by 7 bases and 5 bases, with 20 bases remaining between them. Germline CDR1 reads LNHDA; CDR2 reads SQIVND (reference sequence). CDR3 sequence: CASTETLTGETEAFF. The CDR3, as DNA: TGTGCCAGTACCGAGACCCTGACCGGGGAGACTGAAGCTTTCTTT.

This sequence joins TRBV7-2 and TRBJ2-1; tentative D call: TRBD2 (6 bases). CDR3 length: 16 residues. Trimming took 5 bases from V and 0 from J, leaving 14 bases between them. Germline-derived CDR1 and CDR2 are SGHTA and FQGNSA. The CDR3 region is CASSPSGPSSYNEQFF. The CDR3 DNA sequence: TGTGCCAGCAGCCCAAGCGGGCCGAGCTCCTACAATGAGCAGTTCTTC.

This chain's CDR3 is CASSVEGENQPQHF. The CDR3 DNA reads TGTGCCAGCAGTGTCGAAGGTGAGAATCAGCCCCAGCATTTT. This chain uses TRBV2 with TRBJ1-5; D unresolved. Trimming took 4 bases from V and 4 from J, leaving 11 bases between them. The CDR3 is made up of 14 amino acids. Germline CDR1 reads SNHLY; CDR2 reads FYNNEI.

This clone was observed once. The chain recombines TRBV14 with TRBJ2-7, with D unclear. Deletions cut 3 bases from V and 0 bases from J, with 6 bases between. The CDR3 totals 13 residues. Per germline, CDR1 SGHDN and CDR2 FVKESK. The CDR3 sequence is CASSHPSSYEQYF. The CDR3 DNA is TGTGCCAGCAGCCACCCAAGCTCCTACGAGCAGTACTTC.

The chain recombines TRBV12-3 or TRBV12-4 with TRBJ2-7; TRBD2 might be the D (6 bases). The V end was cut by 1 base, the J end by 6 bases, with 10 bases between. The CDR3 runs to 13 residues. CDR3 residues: CASSLVVGGEQYV. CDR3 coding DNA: TGTGCCAGCAGTTTAGTAGTCGGGGGCGAGCAGTACGTC.

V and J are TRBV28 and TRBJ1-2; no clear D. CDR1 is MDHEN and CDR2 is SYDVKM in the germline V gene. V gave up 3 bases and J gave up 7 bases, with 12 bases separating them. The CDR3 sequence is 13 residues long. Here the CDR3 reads CASSLASGGGYTF. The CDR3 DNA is TGTGCCAGCAGTTTGGCTTCTGGAGGTGGCTACACCTTC.

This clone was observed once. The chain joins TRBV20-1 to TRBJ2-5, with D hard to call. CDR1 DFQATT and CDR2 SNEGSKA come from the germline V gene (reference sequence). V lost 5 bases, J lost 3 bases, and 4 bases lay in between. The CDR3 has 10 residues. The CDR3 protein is CSAVKETQYF. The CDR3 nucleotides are TGCAGTGCTGTCAAAGAGACCCAGTACTTC.

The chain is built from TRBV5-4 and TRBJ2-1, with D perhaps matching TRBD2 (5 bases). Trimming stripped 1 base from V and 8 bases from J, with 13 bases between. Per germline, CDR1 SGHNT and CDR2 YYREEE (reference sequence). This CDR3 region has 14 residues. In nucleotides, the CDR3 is TGTGCCAGCAGCTTGCCCCGGGGTGATCATGAGCAGTTCTTC. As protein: CASSLPRGDHEQFF. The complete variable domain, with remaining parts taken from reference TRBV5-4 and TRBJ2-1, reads ETGVTQSPTHLIKTRGQQVTLRCSSQSGHNTVSWYQQALGQGPQFIFQYYREEENGRGNFPPRFSGLQFPNYSSELNVNALELDDSALYLCASSLPRGDHEQFFGPGTRLTVL.

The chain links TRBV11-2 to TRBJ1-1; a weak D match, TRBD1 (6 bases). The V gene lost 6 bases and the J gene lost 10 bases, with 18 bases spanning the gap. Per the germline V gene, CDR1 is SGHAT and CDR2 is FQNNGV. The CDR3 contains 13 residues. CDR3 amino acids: CASSEGEVRVAFF. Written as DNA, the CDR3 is TGTGCCAGCAGTGAGGGGGAGGTCCGAGTAGCTTTCTTT.

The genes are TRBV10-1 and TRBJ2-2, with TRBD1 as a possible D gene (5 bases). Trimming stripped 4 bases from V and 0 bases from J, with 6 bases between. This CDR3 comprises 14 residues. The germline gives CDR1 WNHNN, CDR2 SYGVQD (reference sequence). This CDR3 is CASSVGANTGELFF. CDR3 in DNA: TGCGCCAGCAGTGTAGGGGCGAACACCGGGGAGCTGTTTTTT.

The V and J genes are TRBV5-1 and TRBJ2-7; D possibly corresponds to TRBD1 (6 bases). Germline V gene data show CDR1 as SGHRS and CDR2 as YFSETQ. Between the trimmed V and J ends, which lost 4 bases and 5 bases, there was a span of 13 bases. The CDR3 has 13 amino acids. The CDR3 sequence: CASSSRGMNEQYF. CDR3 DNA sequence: TGCGCCAGCAGCAGCAGGGGCATGAACGAGCAGTACTTC.